Shown below are 6 T cell receptor beta chains from a single sample sequenced in a study of early T cells in non-severe SARS-CoV-2 infection. Using its own MiXCR run on the 5' RACE reads, TCRdb lists one record per CDR3 protein. This sample has roughly 8,500 distinct CDR3 sequences; 4% to 6% occur once, and the top ten carry around 8.8%. The sequenced sample consisted of whole blood. These TCRs come from an adult who was a healthcare worker with PCR-confirmed SARS-CoV-2 infection or an uninfected control (not recorded which).

This clonotype was seen ten or more times. V and J are TRBV6-6 and TRBJ1-2, with D possibly matching TRBD1 (5 bases). The CDR3 runs 11 residues. The V end was cut by 4 bases, the J end by 8 bases, with 8 bases between. Germline loops: CDR1 MNHNY, CDR2 SVGAGI (reference sequence). The CDR3 region is CASSWDDGYTF. The CDR3 nucleotides read TGTGCCAGCAGTTGGGACGACGGCTACACCTTC.

The chain links TRBV6-5 to TRBJ1-1; D remains ambiguous. The CDR3 runs 14 residues. Trimming stripped 7 bases from V and 3 bases from J, with 15 bases between. Looked up from germline, CDR1 is MNHEY and CDR2 is SVGAGI. The DNA of the CDR3 is TGTGCCAGCACCCCCCCGGGCCCCTACACTGAAGCTTTCTTT. Translated: CASTPPGPYTEAFF.

By frequency in the sample, this clonotype is medium-sized. This sequence joins TRBV11-2 and TRBJ2-4; TRBD1 or TRBD2 may be the D gene (6 bases each). The CDR3 loop spans 15 amino acids. Germline CDR1 is SGHAT and CDR2 is FQNNGV. The V end was cut by 5 bases, the J end by 4 bases, with 15 bases between. Written as DNA, the CDR3 is TGTGCCAGCAGCCGAGGGGGGCGACGAAAAAACATTCAGTACTTC. This codes for CASSRGGRRKNIQYF.

This chain's CDR3 is CASSPLLGRGGNEQFF. The CDR3 DNA follows: TGTGCCAGCAGCCCACTTCTGGGGCGGGGAGGCAATGAGCAGTTCTTC. The chain carries TRBV5-8 and TRBJ2-1, with D possibly TRBD2 on 6 matching bases. There are 16 residues in the CDR3. Deletions cut 4 bases from V and 6 bases from J, with 20 bases between. The germline V gene has CDR1 SGHTS and CDR2 YDEGEE.

The sample holds many counts of this clonotype. The chain links TRBV3-1 to TRBJ1-2; the D is unclear. Germline CDR1 LGHDT, CDR2 YNNKEL (reference sequence). This CDR3 region has 12 residues. With 2 bases removed from V and 5 bases from J, the gap between germline ends came to 6 bases. The CDR3 here is CASSQSGYGYTF. In DNA form, the CDR3 reads TGTGCCAGCAGCCAAAGTGGGTATGGCTACACCTTC.

This clonotype showed up many times. The rearrangement joins TRBV7-3 to TRBJ1-5; TRBD1 agrees at 7 bases. This CDR3 is 18 amino acids long. Trimming cost V 1 base and J 0 bases; bases outside gene matches: 9. Germline V gene sequence: CDR1 SGHTA, CDR2 FQGTGA. CDR3 loop: CASSLKTGTNYSNQPQHF. DNA of the CDR3: TGTGCCAGCAGCTTAAAGACAGGGACCAATTATAGCAATCAGCCCCAGCATTTT. Complete variable domain (other parts from reference TRBV7-3 and TRBJ1-5): GAGVSQTPSNKVTEKGKYVELRCDPISGHTALYWYRQSLGQGPEFLIYFQGTGAADDSGLPNDRFFAVRPEGSVSTLKIQRTERGDSAVYLCASSLKTGTNYSNQPQHFGDGTRLSIL.